The rows below give T cell receptor beta chains drawn from one sample of a study of OX40 agonist ivuxolimab in advanced cancers. The method was immunoSEQ multiplex PCR; TCRdb's version includes in-frame clones alone and lacks a portion of them. The table lists around 77,000 clones, roughly 91% of them singletons. The sequenced sample was CD4+ or CD8+ T cells sorted from blood, obtained in a trial of the OX40 agonist ivuxolimab. The receptors shown here come from an adult with an advanced solid tumor such as melanoma, head and neck, liver or kidney cancer. CDR3s include the opening cysteine and the closing phenylalanine or tryptophan. Fields, in order: J gene, clone size, V gene, CDR3 protein. Some rows have no size entry. The others give once, few or many, or a class for an expanded clone.

TRBJ1-1 - TRBV2 CASTPRGGEAFF
TRBJ2-4 - TRBV25-1 CASSRSGVAKNIQYF
TRBJ1-2 - TRBV5-1 CASSSQGDRGYGYTF
TRBJ1-3 - TRBV2 CASAGFSGNTIYF
TRBJ1-6 - TRBV7-9 CASSSSGTYSPLHF
TRBJ2-7 - TRBV10-3 CAISWTDSYEQYF
TRBJ1-2 - TRBV5-1 CASSVQDRGDHGYTF
TRBJ2-3 - TRBV10-3 CAISERGGTDTQYF
TRBJ2-2 - TRBV7-7 CASTRDGAAGELFF
TRBJ1-4 - TRBV16 CASSQLGYGKLFF
TRBJ2-1 - TRBV7-2 CASSLGTSPIYNEQFF
TRBJ1-1 - TRBV6-6 CASIKRGRGNTEAFF
TRBJ2-3 - TRBV29-1 CSVGRTRRDTQYF
TRBJ2-5 - TRBV5-8 CASSRLDEGTQYF
TRBJ1-5 - TRBV5-6 CASSLRDQPQHF
TRBJ2-2 - TRBV6-1 CASSEGVGVWSGELFF
TRBJ2-2 - TRBV29-1 CSVEEMRTGELFF
TRBJ1-2 - TRBV28 CASRSGTGLGYTF
TRBJ1-5 - TRBV11-2 CASSLGFRGAGNQPQHF
TRBJ2-5 - TRBV15 CATSRDAETQYF
TRBJ1-2 - TRBV19 CASSRQGLVHGYTF
TRBJ1-6 - TRBV30 CAWSVNSPLHF
TRBJ2-5 - TRBV7-2 CASRRTAQETQYF
TRBJ1-4 few TRBV28 CASSLIGQGEKLFF
TRBJ1-5 - TRBV18 CASSPDGNQPQHF
TRBJ1-2 - TRBV10-3 CAIAGKSYGYTF
TRBJ2-3 - TRBV10-3 CAISGNGDTQYF
TRBJ2-1 - TRBV4-1 CASSRLTGLNEQFF
TRBJ1-5 - TRBV15 CATSRDQVFHNQPQHF
TRBJ2-1 once TRBV28 CASSPDRGSYNEQFF
TRBJ2-7 once TRBV5-4 CASSPRIAGDYEQYF
TRBJ1-5 - TRBV28 CASSTIPGGGSQPQHF
TRBJ2-7 - TRBV7-2 CASSSRVAGVSEQYF
TRBJ1-2 few TRBV9 CASSGAGGGYTF
TRBJ1-3 once TRBV25-1 CASSEGLGRTSSGNTIYF
TRBJ1-2 few TRBV5-5 CASSLGLDRGGYGYTF
TRBJ2-2 - TRBV6-5 CASSYGRRTGELFF
TRBJ2-1 - TRBV7-2 CASSRRRTSGGVSSNEQFF
TRBJ1-2 few TRBV20-1 CSASYNGYTF
TRBJ2-7 - TRBV6-5 CASSGQPISYEQYF